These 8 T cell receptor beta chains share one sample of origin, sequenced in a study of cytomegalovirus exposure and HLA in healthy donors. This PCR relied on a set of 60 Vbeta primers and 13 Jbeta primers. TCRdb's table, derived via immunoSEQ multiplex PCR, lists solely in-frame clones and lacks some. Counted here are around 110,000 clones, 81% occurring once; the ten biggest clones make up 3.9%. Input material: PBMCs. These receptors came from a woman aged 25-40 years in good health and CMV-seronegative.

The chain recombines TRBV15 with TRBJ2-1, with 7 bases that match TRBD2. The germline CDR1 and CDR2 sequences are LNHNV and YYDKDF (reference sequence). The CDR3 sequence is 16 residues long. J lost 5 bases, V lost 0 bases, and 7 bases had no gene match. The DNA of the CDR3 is TGTGCCACCAGCAGAGATGGGGCGGGAGATCACAATGAGCAGTTCTTC. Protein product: CATSRDGAGDHNEQFF.

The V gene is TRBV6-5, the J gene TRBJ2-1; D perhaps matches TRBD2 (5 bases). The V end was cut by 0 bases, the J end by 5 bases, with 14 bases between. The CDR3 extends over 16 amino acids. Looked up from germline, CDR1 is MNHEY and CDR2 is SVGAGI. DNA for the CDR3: TGTGCCAGCAGTTACTCGGAGCGGAGGCGAAACAATGAGCAGTTCTTC. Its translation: CASSYSERRRNNEQFF.

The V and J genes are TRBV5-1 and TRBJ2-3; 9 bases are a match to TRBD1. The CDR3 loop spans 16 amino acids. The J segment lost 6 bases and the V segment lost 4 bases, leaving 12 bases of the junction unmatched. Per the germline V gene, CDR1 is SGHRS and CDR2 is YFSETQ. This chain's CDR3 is CASSPNAGTGYDTQYF. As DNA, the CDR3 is TGCGCCAGCAGCCCCAATGCCGGGACAGGGTACGATACGCAGTATTTT.

The CDR3 region has the DNA TGTGCCAGCAGCTTATATGGTCGCGACAATGAGCAGTTCTTC. Amino acids: CASSLYGRDNEQFF. The rearrangement joins TRBV7-3 to TRBJ2-1; D remains unclear. Trimming removed 2 bases from V and 5 bases from J, with 10 bases in between. The V gene's germline CDR1 is SGHTA and CDR2 FQGTGA. The CDR3 totals 14 residues. The entire variable domain, with the rest obtained from reference TRBV7-3 and TRBJ2-1, is as follows: GAGVSQTPSNKVTEKGKYVELRCDPISGHTALYWYRQSLGQGPEFLIYFQGTGAADDSGLPNDRFFAVRPEGSVSTLKIQRTERGDSAVYLCASSLYGRDNEQFFGPGTRLTVL.

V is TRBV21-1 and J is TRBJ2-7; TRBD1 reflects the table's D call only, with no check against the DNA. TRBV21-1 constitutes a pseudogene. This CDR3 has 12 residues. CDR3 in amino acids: CASSLKGVGPYF. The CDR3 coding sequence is TGTGCCAGCAGCTTAAAGGGGGTGGGACCGTACTTC.

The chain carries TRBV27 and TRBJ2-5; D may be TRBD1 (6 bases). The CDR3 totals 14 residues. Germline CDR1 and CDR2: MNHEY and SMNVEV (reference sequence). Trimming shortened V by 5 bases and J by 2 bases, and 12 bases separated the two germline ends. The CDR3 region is CASSTQGLQETQYF. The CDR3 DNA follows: TGTGCCAGCAGTACACAGGGTCTACAAGAGACCCAGTACTTC.

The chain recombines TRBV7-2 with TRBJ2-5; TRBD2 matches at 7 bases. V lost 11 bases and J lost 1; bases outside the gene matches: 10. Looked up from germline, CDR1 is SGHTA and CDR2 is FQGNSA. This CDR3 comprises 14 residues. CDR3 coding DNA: TGTGCCGCGAGCGGTAGCGGGCCCCAAGAGACCCAGTACTTC. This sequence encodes CAASGSGPQETQYF.

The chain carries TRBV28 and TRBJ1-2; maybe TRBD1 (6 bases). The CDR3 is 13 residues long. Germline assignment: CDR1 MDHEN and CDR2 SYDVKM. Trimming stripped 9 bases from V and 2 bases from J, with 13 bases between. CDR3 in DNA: TGTGCCAGTAGGGGGGGCGCGAACTATGGCTACACCTTC. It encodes CASRGGANYGYTF.